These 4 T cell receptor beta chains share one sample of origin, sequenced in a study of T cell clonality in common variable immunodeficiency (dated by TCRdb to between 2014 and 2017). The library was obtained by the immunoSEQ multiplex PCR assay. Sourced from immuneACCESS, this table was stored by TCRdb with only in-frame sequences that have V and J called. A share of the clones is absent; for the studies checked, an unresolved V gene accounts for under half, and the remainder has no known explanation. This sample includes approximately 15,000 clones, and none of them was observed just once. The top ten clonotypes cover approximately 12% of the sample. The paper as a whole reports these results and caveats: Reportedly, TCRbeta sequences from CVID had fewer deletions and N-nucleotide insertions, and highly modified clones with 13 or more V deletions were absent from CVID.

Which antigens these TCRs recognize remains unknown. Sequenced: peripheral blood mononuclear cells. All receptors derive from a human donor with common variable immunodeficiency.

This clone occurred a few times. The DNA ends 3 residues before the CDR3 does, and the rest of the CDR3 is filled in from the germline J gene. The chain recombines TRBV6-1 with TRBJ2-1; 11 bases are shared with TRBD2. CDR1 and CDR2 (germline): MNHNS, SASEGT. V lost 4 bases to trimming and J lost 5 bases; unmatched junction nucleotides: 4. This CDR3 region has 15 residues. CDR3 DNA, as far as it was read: TGTGCCAGCAGTGGACGGACTAGCGGGCACAATGAG. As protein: CASSGRTSGHNE. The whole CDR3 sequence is CASSGRTSGHNEQFF.

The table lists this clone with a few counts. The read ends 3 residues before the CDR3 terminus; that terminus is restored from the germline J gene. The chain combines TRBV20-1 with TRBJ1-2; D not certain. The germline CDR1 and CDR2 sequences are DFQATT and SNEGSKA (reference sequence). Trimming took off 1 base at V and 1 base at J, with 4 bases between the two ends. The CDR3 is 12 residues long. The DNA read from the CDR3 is TGCAGTGCTAGAGGGCTTAACTATGGC. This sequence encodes CSARGLNYG. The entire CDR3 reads CSARGLNYGYTF.

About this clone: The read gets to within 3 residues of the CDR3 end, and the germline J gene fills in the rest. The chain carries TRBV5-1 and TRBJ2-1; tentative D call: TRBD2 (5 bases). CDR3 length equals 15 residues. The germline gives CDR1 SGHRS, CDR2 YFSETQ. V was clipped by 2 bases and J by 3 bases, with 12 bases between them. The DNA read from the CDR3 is TGCGCCAGCAGCTTAGATCGGGGTGGCTACAATGAG. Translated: CASSLDRGGYNE. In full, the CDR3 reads CASSLDRGGYNEQFF.

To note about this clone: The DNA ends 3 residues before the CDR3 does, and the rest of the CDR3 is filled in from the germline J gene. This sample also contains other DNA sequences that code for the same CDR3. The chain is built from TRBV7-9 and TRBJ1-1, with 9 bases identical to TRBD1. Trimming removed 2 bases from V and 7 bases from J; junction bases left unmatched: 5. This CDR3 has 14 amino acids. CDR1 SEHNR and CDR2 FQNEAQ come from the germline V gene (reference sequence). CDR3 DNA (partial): TGTGCCAGCAGCTTAAATACAGGGGGCAATGAA. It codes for CASSLNTGGNE. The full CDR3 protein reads CASSLNTGGNEAFF. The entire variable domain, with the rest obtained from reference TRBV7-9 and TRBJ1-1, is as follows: DTGVSQNPRHKITKRGQNVTFRCDPISEHNRLYWYRQTLGQGPEFLTYFQNEAQLEKSRLLSDRFSAERPKGSFSTLEIQRTEQGDSAMYLCASSLNTGGNEAFFGQGTRLTVV.